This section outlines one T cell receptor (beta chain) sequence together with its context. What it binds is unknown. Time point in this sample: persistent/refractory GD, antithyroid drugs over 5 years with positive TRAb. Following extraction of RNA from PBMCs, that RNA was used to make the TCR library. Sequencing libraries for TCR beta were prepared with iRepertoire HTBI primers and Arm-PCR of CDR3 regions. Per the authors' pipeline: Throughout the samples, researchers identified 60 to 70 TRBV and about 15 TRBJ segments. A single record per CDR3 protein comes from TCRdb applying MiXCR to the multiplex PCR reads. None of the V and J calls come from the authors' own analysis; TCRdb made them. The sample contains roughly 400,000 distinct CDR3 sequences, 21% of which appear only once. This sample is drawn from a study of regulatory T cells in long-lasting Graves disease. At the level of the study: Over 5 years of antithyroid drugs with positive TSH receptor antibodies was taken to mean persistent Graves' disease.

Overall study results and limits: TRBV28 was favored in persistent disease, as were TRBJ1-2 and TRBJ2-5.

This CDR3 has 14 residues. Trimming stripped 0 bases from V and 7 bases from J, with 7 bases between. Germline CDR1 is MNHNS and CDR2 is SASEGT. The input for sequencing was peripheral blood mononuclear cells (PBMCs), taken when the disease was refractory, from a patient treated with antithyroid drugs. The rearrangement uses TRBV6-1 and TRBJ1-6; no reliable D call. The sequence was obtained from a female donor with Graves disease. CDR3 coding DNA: TGTGCCAGCAGTGAAGCGACGGGAAATTCACCCCTCCACTTT. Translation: CASSEATGNSPLHF.